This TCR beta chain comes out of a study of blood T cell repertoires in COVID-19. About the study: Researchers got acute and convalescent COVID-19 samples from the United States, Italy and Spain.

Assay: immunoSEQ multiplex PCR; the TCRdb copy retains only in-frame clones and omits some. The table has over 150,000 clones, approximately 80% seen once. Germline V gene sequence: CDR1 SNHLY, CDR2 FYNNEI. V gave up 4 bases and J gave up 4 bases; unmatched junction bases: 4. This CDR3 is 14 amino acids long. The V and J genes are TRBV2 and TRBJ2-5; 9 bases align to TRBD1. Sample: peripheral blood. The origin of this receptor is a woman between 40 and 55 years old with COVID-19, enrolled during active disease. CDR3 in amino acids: CASSGDRGRETQYF. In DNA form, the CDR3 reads TGTGCCAGCAGTGGCGACAGGGGGAGAGAGACCCAGTACTTC.